The 11 T cell receptor beta chains in this list originate from one sample, sequenced in a study of neurological immune-mediated disorders. TCRdb itself ran the 5' RACE reads through MiXCR, one entry per CDR3 protein. The sample lists 55,000 to 70,000 distinct CDR3 sequences, approximately 4.6% seen once, with 3.4% in the top ten. What was sequenced was PBMCs. These receptors originate from a woman in her forties or fifties with multiple sclerosis.

Many counts were recorded for this clonotype. The genes are TRBV28 and TRBJ1-1; D unclear. Germline CDR1 is MDHEN and CDR2 is SYDVKM. This CDR3 has 13 amino acids. Trimming took off 8 bases at V and 0 bases at J, with 10 bases between the two ends. The CDR3 loop is CASGSEMNTEAFF. The CDR3, as DNA: TGTGCCAGCGGCTCAGAAATGAACACTGAAGCTTTCTTT. Variable domain in full (rest from reference TRBV28 and TRBJ1-1): DVKVTQSSRYLVKRTGEKVFLECVQDMDHENMFWYRQDPGLGLRLIYFSYDVKMKEKGDIPEGYSVSREKKERFSLILESASTNQTSMYLCASGSEMNTEAFFGQGTRLTVV.

This clonotype was counted ten times or more. Compared with germline, one end of the junction differs, possibly owing to a read error. J is TRBJ2-3 and V is TRBV18; tentative D call: TRBD1 (6 bases). Germline V gene lookup returns CDR1 KGHSH and CDR2 LQKENI. The CDR3 is made up of 13 amino acids. The CDR3 here is CASSPQGKDTQYF. DNA for the CDR3: TGTGCCAGCTCCCCACAGGGTAAAGATACGCAGTATTTT.

This clonotype was recorded at least ten times. The V call is TRBV20-1, the J call TRBJ1-4; the D is unclear. CDR3 length: 13 amino acids. Trimming shortened V by 2 bases and J by 7 bases, and 11 bases separated the two germline ends. The germline CDR1 and CDR2 sequences are DFQATT and SNEGSKA (reference sequence). The CDR3: CSARSRNREKLFF. As DNA, the CDR3 is TGCAGTGCTAGATCCCGGAATCGTGAAAAACTGTTTTTT.

This clonotype has at least ten counts. V gene TRBV7-2 combines with J gene TRBJ1-1; D remains unclear. This CDR3 spans 16 amino acids. Germline V gene sequence: CDR1 SGHTA, CDR2 FQGNSA. V was clipped by 6 bases and J by 8 bases, with 25 bases between them. The CDR3 protein is CASSSMSLVRSLEAFF. The CDR3 DNA follows: TGTGCCAGCAGTTCAATGTCTTTGGTCAGATCCCTAGAAGCTTTCTTT.

This clonotype was observed at least ten times. The chain combines TRBV9 with TRBJ2-4; perhaps D is TRBD1 or TRBD2 (5 bases each). In germline, CDR1 is SGDLS, CDR2 YYNGEE. Trimming stripped 0 bases from V and 1 base from J, with 11 bases between. This CDR3 comprises 16 residues. CDR3 sequence: CASSVGGAIAKNIQYF. In nucleotides, the CDR3 is TGTGCCAGCAGCGTAGGAGGGGCGATCGCCAAAAACATTCAGTACTTC. The variable domain in full, with the rest retrieved from reference TRBV9 and TRBJ2-4, is DSGVTQTPKHLITATGQRVTLRCSPRSGDLSVYWYQQSLDQGLQFLIQYYNGEERAKGNILERFSAQQFPDLHSELNLSSLELGDSALYFCASSVGGAIAKNIQYFGAGTRLSVL.

This clonotype was seen a handful of times. The V gene is TRBV6-6, the J gene TRBJ1-6; 9 nucleotides match TRBD1. The V segment lost 8 bases and the J segment 6 bases; nucleotides outside the gene matches: 8. The CDR3 runs 15 residues. CDR1 and CDR2 from the germline V gene are MNHNY and SVGAGI (reference sequence). The CDR3 DNA reads TGTGCCAGCGGGAGTGTGGACAGGGGTAATTCACCCCTCCACTTT. This encodes CASGSVDRGNSPLHF.

In this sample, this clonotype turned up a few times. The V gene is TRBV11-2, the J gene TRBJ2-7; 11 bases match TRBD2. The CDR3 contains 14 residues. In germline, CDR1 is SGHAT, CDR2 FQNNGV. J gave up 4 bases and V 2 bases, and 1 base lay outside the gene matches. The CDR3 coding sequence is TGTGCCAGCAGCTTACCTAGCGGGAGGTACGAGCAGTACTTC. It encodes CASSLPSGRYEQYF.

This clonotype has at least ten counts. The rearrangement uses TRBV7-6 and TRBJ2-6, with a tentative D call TRBD2 (5 bases). Deletions cut 1 base from V and 0 bases from J, with 7 bases between. Germline values: CDR1 SGHVS, CDR2 FNYEAQ. The CDR3 spans 16 residues. CDR3 protein: CASSLGGSSGANVLTF. DNA for the CDR3: TGTGCCAGCAGCTTAGGAGGGAGCTCTGGGGCCAACGTCCTGACTTTC. The whole variable domain, remainder taken from reference TRBV7-6 and TRBJ2-6, is GAGVSQSPRYKVTKRGQDVALRCDPISGHVSLYWYRQALGQGPEFLTYFNYEAQQDKSGLPNDRFSAERPEGSISTLTIQRTEQRDSAMYRCASSLGGSSGANVLTFGAGSRLTVL.

This rearrangement joins TRBV24-1 to TRBJ2-3; D unresolved. V was clipped by 7 bases and J by 4 bases, with 8 bases between them. The CDR3 is 12 residues long. Germline values: CDR1 KGHDR, CDR2 SFDVKD. The CDR3 region is CATRDEADTQYF. The CDR3 DNA is TGTGCCACCAGGGACGAGGCAGATACGCAGTATTTT.

This clonotype was seen repeatedly, ten times or more. V usage is TRBV20-1 and J usage is TRBJ2-3, with D unresolved. The CDR3 extends over 15 amino acids. V lost 5 bases, J lost 2 bases, and 17 bases lay in between. Germline CDR1 is DFQATT and CDR2 is SNEGSKA (reference sequence). The CDR3 loop reads CSASNPRVNTDTQYF. The CDR3 DNA reads TGCAGTGCTTCGAATCCCCGCGTAAACACAGATACGCAGTATTTT.

This clonotype was found many times. The chain combines TRBV12-3 or TRBV12-4 with TRBJ2-5; 8 positions agree with TRBD2. V was clipped by 4 bases and J by 3 bases; unmatched bases: 10. CDR3 size: 16 residues. The CDR3 region has the DNA TGTGCCAGCAGTTCCATTCGGGGGGGGCAAAAAGAGACCCAGTACTTC. As protein: CASSSIRGGQKETQYF.